This T cell receptor beta chain comes out of a study of Graves' ophthalmopathy and Graves' hyperthyroidism. Thyroid ultrasound, orbital computed tomography, TRAb, serum thyroxine and clinical symptoms formed the basis of diagnosis. RNA transcripts served as template for amplifying TCR beta CDR3 sequences. First-round RT-PCR employed HTBI primers, with a second-round multiplex PCR after it. TCRdb re-called the multiplex PCR reads with MiXCR, one entry per CDR3 protein. Seen here are some 410,000 distinct CDR3 sequences, around 21% observed once, and the top ten hold approximately 3.2%. The V gene's germline CDR1 is KGHSH and CDR2 LQKENI. The ends lost 5 bases at V and 4 bases at J; junction bases unmatched: 4. The CDR3 sequence is 14 residues long. This clonotype was detected a few times.

J is TRBJ2-2 and V is TRBV18; 7 bases are shared with TRBD1. Material: peripheral blood. The receptor's source is a woman aged 18-35 years with stable Graves' hyperthyroidism. CDR3 in DNA: TGTGCCAGCTCAACGACAGGGTTCACCGGGGAGCTGTTTTTT. Protein product: CASSTTGFTGELFF. The full variable domain, completed using reference TRBV18 and TRBJ2-2, is NAGVMQNPRHLVRRRGQEARLRCSPMKGHSHVYWYRQLPEEGLKFMVYLQKENIIDESGMPKERFSAEFPKEGPSILRIQQVVRGDSAAYFCASSTTGFTGELFFGEGSRLTVL.